Listed here are 32 T cell receptor beta chains from one sample, sequenced in a study of identifying expanded T cells in peripheral blood. The assay was immunoSEQ multiplex PCR, and TCRdb's table has in-frame clones only and misses some. This table has about 100,000 clones, about 87% appearing once. Sequencing used blood. The receptors shown here come from a person aged 18 to 69 in good health.

This clone was observed a handful of times. V usage is TRBV7-3 and J usage is TRBJ1-5, with D tentatively TRBD1 (5 bases). CDR1 and CDR2 from the germline V gene are SGHTA and FQGTGA. CDR3 size: 12 residues. Trimming cost V 3 bases and J 5 bases, with 5 bases left between them. CDR3 DNA: TGTGCCAGCAGCTTGGGGGATCAGCCCCAGCATTTT. This codes for CASSLGDQPQHF.

The V gene is TRBV29-1, the J gene TRBJ2-5, with TRBD1 matching over 7 bases. The CDR3 spans 12 residues. Germline loops: CDR1 SQVTM, CDR2 ANQGSEA. V lost 1 base, J lost 4 bases, and 0 bases stayed unmatched. The CDR3 DNA is TGCAGCGTTGAAGGGACAGGAGAGACCCAGTACTTC. Translation gives CSVEGTGETQYF.

The rearrangement uses TRBV4-3 and TRBJ2-7; D is uncertain. Germline CDR1 LGHNA, CDR2 YSLEER. V was clipped by 0 bases and J by 7 bases, with 16 bases between them. The CDR3 runs to 15 residues. CDR3 sequence reads: CASSQEPSGTWEQYF. The CDR3 DNA sequence: TGCGCCAGCAGCCAAGAACCCTCAGGAACATGGGAGCAGTACTTC.

The chain joins TRBV19 to TRBJ2-4, with 8 bases aligning to TRBD1. The length of the CDR3 is 17 residues. Trimming took 2 bases from V and 3 from J; bases not matched to a gene: 9. Germline V gene data show CDR1 as LNHDA and CDR2 as SQIVND (reference sequence). The CDR3 DNA reads as TGTGCCAGTAGTATAACTCAGGGGGCTCTTGACAAAAACATTCAGTACTTC. Translated, it gives CASSITQGALDKNIQYF.

This sequence joins TRBV2 and TRBJ2-3; D gene uncertain. Trimming removed 5 bases at V and 6 bases at J, with 12 bases between. The CDR3 runs to 13 residues. CDR1 is SNHLY, CDR2 FYNNEI, per germline. The CDR3 sequence: CASSLLLGDTQYF. The CDR3, as DNA: TGTGCCAGCAGTCTCCTGCTAGGGGATACGCAGTATTTT.

The chain carries TRBV21-1 and TRBJ1-1; the table assigns TRBD1, which was not confirmed against the DNA. TRBV21-1 has pseudogene status. The CDR3 extends over 15 amino acids. The CDR3 DNA follows: TGTGCCAGCAGCACTCGACAGGGGCCGAACACTGAAGCTTTCTTT. The encoded protein is CASSTRQGPNTEAFF.

The chain combines TRBV6-6 with TRBJ2-7; 10 bases map to TRBD2. The V gene end was trimmed by 8 bases and the J gene end by 3 bases; junction bases not matched to a gene: 7. CDR1 is MNHNY, CDR2 SVGAGI, per germline (reference sequence). The CDR3 consists of 14 residues. The CDR3 DNA is TGTGCCAGCGGGCTAGCGGGAGTCGTCTACGAGCAGTACTTC. This translates into CASGLAGVVYEQYF.

The CDR3: CASSFFYEQYF. The CDR3 DNA sequence: TGTGCCAGCAGTTTTTTCTACGAGCAGTACTTC. The rearrangement uses TRBV28 and TRBJ2-7; D uncertain. V dropped 3 bases and J dropped 3 bases, with 3 bases sitting between them. The germline CDR1 and CDR2 sequences are MDHEN and SYDVKM. This CDR3 has 11 residues.

CDR3 amino acids: CASSQPTSGGSQETQYF. The CDR3 DNA is TGTGCCAGCAGCCAACCGACTAGCGGGGGGTCCCAAGAGACCCAGTACTTC. The chain is built from TRBV7-9 and TRBJ2-5; the match to TRBD2 covers 13 bases. The V and J ends lost 5 bases and 1 base, in that order; junction bases with no gene match: 7. CDR3 length equals 17 residues. Per the germline V gene, CDR1 is SEHNR and CDR2 is FQNEAQ (reference sequence).

The chain carries TRBV28 and TRBJ1-4; maybe TRBD1 (5 bases). Germline values: CDR1 MDHEN, CDR2 SYDVKM. The CDR3 totals 16 residues. V lost 6 bases and J 3 bases, leaving 17 bases between the germline ends. For the CDR3, the DNA is TGTGCCAGCAGCCAAATGGGGAGGGGAGCTAATGAAAAACTGTTTTTT. This encodes CASSQMGRGANEKLFF.

The chain employs TRBV6-4 and TRBJ2-7, with 7 bases fitting TRBD2. Looked up from germline, CDR1 is MRHNA and CDR2 is SNTAGT. With V trimmed by 0 bases and J by 1 base, 3 bases remained unmatched. The CDR3 extends over 15 amino acids. CDR3 nucleotide sequence: TGTGCCAGCAGTGACTCCGGGGAGGGGTCCTACGAGCAGTACTTC. Residues: CASSDSGEGSYEQYF.

The J gene is TRBJ1-2, the V gene TRBV7-2, with D unresolved. V was clipped by 3 bases and J by 6 bases, with 8 bases between them. Germline-derived CDR1 and CDR2 are SGHTA and FQGNSA. This CDR3 has 12 residues. The CDR3 loop reads CASSFNRDGYTF. The CDR3 DNA follows: TGTGCCAGCAGCTTTAATCGGGATGGCTACACCTTC. Based on the CDR3 plus reference TRBV7-2 and TRBJ1-2, the full variable domain is GAGVSQSPSNKVTEKGKDVELRCDPISGHTALYWYRQSLGQGLEFLIYFQGNSAPDKSGLPSDRFSAERTGGSVSTLTIQRTQQEDSAVYLCASSFNRDGYTFGSGTRLTVV.

J is TRBJ2-7 and V is TRBV11-2; D possibly corresponds to TRBD2 (6 bases). V was shortened by 1 base and J by 7 bases, with 20 bases between the two germline ends. The CDR3 is made up of 16 amino acids. CDR1 is SGHAT, CDR2 FQNNGV, per germline. The CDR3 coding sequence is TGTGCCAGCAGCTTAGGAGGCGGGGCTCCCTCGGGAGAGCAGTACTTC. Encoded protein: CASSLGGGAPSGEQYF.

CDR3 residues: CASSLPDSREQYF. Written as DNA, the CDR3 is TGTGCCAGCAGCTTACCGGATTCCCGGGAGCAGTACTTC. The chain recombines TRBV7-9 with TRBJ2-7; no clear D gene. The CDR3 is made up of 13 amino acids. V lost 2 bases to trimming and J lost 7 bases, with 12 bases between them. Germline loops: CDR1 SEHNR, CDR2 FQNEAQ (reference sequence).

The genes are TRBV10-3 and TRBJ2-4; D perhaps matches TRBD1 (5 bases). Trimming stripped 3 bases from V and 2 bases from J, with 11 bases between. Per the germline V gene, CDR1 is ENHRY and CDR2 is SYGVKD. The CDR3 consists of 15 residues. This chain's CDR3 is CAISDSQGSKNIQYF. The CDR3 DNA is TGTGCCATCAGTGATTCGCAGGGCTCCAAAAACATTCAGTACTTC.

The V gene is TRBV7-2, the J gene TRBJ2-7, with no clear D. Per germline, CDR1 SGHTA and CDR2 FQGNSA. The CDR3 length is 15 residues. V dropped 0 bases and J dropped 4 bases, with 13 bases sitting between them. This CDR3 reads CASSLARSIFYEQYF. The DNA for the CDR3 is TGTGCCAGCAGCTTAGCCAGGAGTATCTTTTACGAGCAGTACTTC.

The chain links TRBV18 to TRBJ1-4; D is uncertain. Per germline, CDR1 KGHSH and CDR2 LQKENI. The V gene lost 3 bases and the J gene lost 6 bases, with 14 bases spanning the gap. The CDR3 covers 15 residues. CDR3 DNA sequence: TGTGCCAGCTCACCGGGAGGTGTGGCGGATGAAAAACTGTTTTTT. This encodes CASSPGGVADEKLFF.

The CDR3 protein is CASRGFLGQGNQPQHF. The CDR3, as DNA: TGTGCCAGCCGGGGGTTTTTGGGACAGGGGAATCAGCCCCAGCATTTT. The chain uses TRBV19 and TRBJ1-5; TRBD1 matches 10 bases. The CDR3 is made up of 16 amino acids. Unmatched junction bases numbered 12, after V lost 9 bases and J lost 4 bases. Germline V gives CDR1 LNHDA, CDR2 SQIVND (reference sequence).

This clone has just one count. The chain links TRBV11-2 to TRBJ2-3, with 16 nucleotides matching TRBD2. Unmatched junction bases numbered 4, after V lost 5 bases and J lost 2 bases. The germline gives CDR1 SGHAT, CDR2 FQNNGV. The CDR3 runs 17 residues. The DNA for the CDR3 is TGTGCCAGCAGCCCGGGACTAGCGGGGGGGGACACAGATACGCAGTATTTT. Its translation is CASSPGLAGGDTDTQYF.

This chain links TRBV7-2 with TRBJ2-5; no firm D call. The CDR3 loop spans 13 amino acids. Germline V CDR1 and CDR2: SGHTA, FQGNSA. V was trimmed by 4 bases and J by 5 bases, leaving 11 bases between them. Here the CDR3 reads CASSSAEWETQYF. The CDR3 DNA reads as TGTGCCAGCAGCTCCGCGGAGTGGGAGACCCAGTACTTC.

This clone was detected only once. This chain connects TRBV4-2 to TRBJ2-7; 7 bases align to TRBD1. From germline, CDR1 is LGHNA and CDR2 YNFKEQ. The V gene end was trimmed by 5 bases and the J gene end by 2 bases; junction bases not matched to a gene: 6. The CDR3 loop spans 14 amino acids. CDR3 in DNA: TGTGCCAGCAGCGCCCCGGGACAGCCCTACGAGCAGTACTTC. Amino acid sequence: CASSAPGQPYEQYF.

The chain links TRBV21-1 to TRBJ2-3. TRBV21-1 is described as a pseudogene. The CDR3 length is 14 residues. CDR3 sequence: CASSSPGSTDTQYF. CDR3 in DNA: TGTGCCAGCAGCAGCCCTGGGAGCACAGATACGCAGTATTTT.

V gene TRBV30 combines with J gene TRBJ2-5; 7 bases align to TRBD2. This CDR3 comprises 15 residues. Germline CDR1 GTSNPN, CDR2 SVGIG (reference sequence). The J segment lost 2 bases and the V segment lost 3 bases, leaving 9 bases of the junction unmatched. The CDR3 loop reads CAWRYGSGAQETQYF. CDR3 nucleotide sequence: TGTGCCTGGAGATATGGCAGCGGGGCGCAAGAGACCCAGTACTTC.

The chain recombines TRBV28 with TRBJ2-7; 11 bases agree with TRBD1. CDR1 and CDR2 (germline): MDHEN, SYDVKM. The CDR3 is 18 amino acids. J was trimmed by 4 bases and V by 4 bases; bases with no gene match: 15. CDR3 sequence (DNA): TGTGCCAGCAGTTATTCAACCTTACCGGGACAGGGGGGGTACGAGCAGTACTTC. Its protein is CASSYSTLPGQGGYEQYF.

This clone was seen only once. The chain uses TRBV29-1 and TRBJ1-2, with D tentatively TRBD1 (5 bases). Per the germline V gene, CDR1 is SQVTM and CDR2 is ANQGSEA. The CDR3 contains 12 residues. V was clipped by 3 bases and J by 2 bases, with 7 bases between them. The CDR3 nucleotides read TGCAGCGTTGACCGGGGGAACTATGGCTACACCTTC. This translates into CSVDRGNYGYTF.

This chain connects TRBV6-6 to TRBJ1-1; unclear D gene. Germline assignment: CDR1 MNHNY and CDR2 SVGAGI (reference sequence). CDR3 length: 12 amino acids. Trimming pared 8 bases from V and 4 bases from J, leaving 11 bases between. This CDR3 reads CASGSKGTEAFF. The CDR3 nucleotides are TGTGCCAGCGGATCCAAGGGCACTGAAGCTTTCTTT.

A few counts support this clone. A far larger clone is one nucleotide away, so this likely arose from a read error. The chain recombines TRBV5-6 with TRBJ1-2; 8 bases are a match to TRBD1. The germline gives CDR1 SGHDT, CDR2 YYEEEE. The CDR3 is 17 residues long. The V gene end was trimmed by 0 bases and the J gene end by 2 bases; junction bases not matched to a gene: 9. CDR3 in amino acids: CASSLDAGGAKNYGYTF. Here the CDR3 DNA reads TGTGCCAGCAGCTTGGATGCAGGGGGCGCGAAGAACTATGGCTACACCTTC.

V and J are TRBV5-1 and TRBJ2-7; possibly TRBD1 for D (6 bases). This CDR3 contains 14 residues. Trimming left V 0 bases short and J 3 bases short, with 10 bases between. In germline, CDR1 is SGHRS, CDR2 YFSETQ. The CDR3 sequence: CASSLVGDIYEQYF. The DNA of the CDR3 is TGCGCCAGCAGCTTGGTCGGGGACATCTACGAGCAGTACTTC.

The table lists this clone with a count of one. The genes are TRBV4-3 and TRBJ2-3; 12 bases are shared with TRBD2. The CDR3 loop spans 17 amino acids. CDR1 and CDR2 (germline): LGHNA, YSLEER. V lost 0 bases to trimming and J lost 0 bases; unmatched junction nucleotides: 1. Here the CDR3 reads CASSQDGLAGSTDTQYF. CDR3 nucleotide sequence: TGCGCCAGCAGCCAAGATGGACTAGCGGGGAGCACAGATACGCAGTATTTT.

V and J are TRBV5-1 and TRBJ2-6; no clear D gene. V lost 1 base, J lost 0 bases, and 5 bases lay in between. The CDR3 totals 15 residues. Germline CDR1 reads SGHRS; CDR2 reads YFSETQ. CDR3 in amino acids: CASSLLVSGANVLTF. The CDR3 DNA is TGCGCCAGCAGCTTGTTGGTCTCTGGGGCCAACGTCCTGACTTTC. Complete variable domain (other parts from reference TRBV5-1 and TRBJ2-6): KAGVTQTPRYLIKTRGQQVTLSCSPISGHRSVSWYQQTPGQGLQFLFEYFSETQRNKGNFPGRFSGRQFSNSRSEMNVSTLELGDSALYLCASSLLVSGANVLTFGAGSRLTVL.

The chain uses TRBV28 and TRBJ2-7, with D perhaps TRBD2 (6 bases). Trimming cost V 3 bases and J 6 bases, with 15 bases left between them. The CDR3 is 14 residues long. The germline CDR1 and CDR2 sequences are MDHEN and SYDVKM. In DNA, the CDR3 is TGTGCCAGCAGTTTGGGGGGACTTCTGCGCGAGCAGTACTTC. It encodes CASSLGGLLREQYF. The complete variable domain, with remaining parts taken from reference TRBV28 and TRBJ2-7, reads DVKVTQSSRYLVKRTGEKVFLECVQDMDHENMFWYRQDPGLGLRLIYFSYDVKMKEKGDIPEGYSVSREKKERFSLILESASTNQTSMYLCASSLGGLLREQYFGPGTRLTVT.

This chain joins TRBV6-1 and TRBJ2-7; 13 bases align to TRBD2. The germline V gene encodes CDR1 MNHNS and CDR2 SASEGT. V lost 0 bases to trimming and J lost 3 bases; unmatched junction nucleotides: 2. CDR3 length: 16 residues. CDR3 coding DNA: TGTGCCAGCAGTGAAGCGACTAGCGGGAGGTTCTACGAGCAGTACTTC. It specifies CASSEATSGRFYEQYF.